The rows below give T cell receptor beta chains drawn from one sample of a study of Ad26.COV2.S vaccination and SARS-CoV-2 variants. TCRdb's table, derived via immunoSEQ multiplex PCR, lists solely in-frame clones and lacks some. The table lists around 310,000 clones, around 90% of them singletons. The material was peripheral blood, obtained in a trial of Ad26.COV2.S vaccine versus placebo. Receptor source: a person aged 18-60 years who received the Ad26.COV2.S COVID-19 vaccine or a placebo. The CDR3 runs from the conserved cysteine through the conserved F or W. A D gene is named only where the DNA matches it firmly.

v_call	j_call	d_call	cdr3_nt	cdr3_aa
TRBV5-8	TRBJ1-5	.	TGTGCCAGCAGCTTGTACGACAGTTCTTGGCCCCAGCATTTT	CASSLYDSSWPQHF
TRBV19	TRBJ1-1	.	TGTGCCAGTTTGGCGAACACTGAAGCTTTCTTT	CASLANTEAFF
TRBV12-3/TRBV12-4	TRBJ2-5	.	TGTGCCAGCCGGCAAGGGGGGACCCAGTACTTC	CASRQGGTQYF
TRBV29-1	TRBJ1-2	.	TGCAGCGTTGAGGGGGCCGGCTATGGCTACACCTTC	CSVEGAGYGYTF
TRBV28	TRBJ2-1	TRBD2	TGTGCCAGCAGTCTTATCGGCACGGGGGGGAATGAGCAGTTCTTC	CASSLIGTGGNEQFF
TRBV11-2	TRBJ1-2	TRBD1	TGTGCCAGCAGCCAATGGAAGGGGGCTTACTATGGCTACACCTTC	CASSQWKGAYYGYTF
TRBV11-2	TRBJ2-3	.	TGTGCCAGCAGCTTAGACGGCCCCAGCACAGATACGCAGTATTTT	CASSLDGPSTDTQYF
TRBV2	TRBJ1-2	.	TGTGCCAGCAGTGAAGACCCAGGGGTCTATGGCTACACCTTC	CASSEDPGVYGYTF
TRBV12-5	TRBJ1-1	.	TGTGCTAGTGGTTTGATGGTAGCCACTTGGGACAACACTGAAGCTTTCTTT	CASGLMVATWDNTEAFF
TRBV3-1/TRBV3-2	TRBJ1-5	.	TGTGCCAGCAGCCAAGATCTCTCCGGCCGTCAGCCCCAGCATTTT	CASSQDLSGRQPQHF
TRBV19	TRBJ1-3	.	TGTGCCAGTAGTAACCCTTCCAGCTCTGGAAACACCATATATTTT	CASSNPSSSGNTIYF
TRBV7-9	TRBJ2-1	.	TGTGCCAGCAGCTCCGGTGGGAGATCGAGCTCCTACAATGAGCAGTTCTTC	CASSSGGRSSSYNEQFF
TRBV2	TRBJ1-4	.	TGTGCCAGCAGCGAACCTCCGGGACCGATTAATGAAAAACTGTTTTTT	CASSEPPGPINEKLFF
TRBV4-3	TRBJ2-1	TRBD2	TGCGCCAGCAGCCAAGACAGTACTAGCGGTGACAATGAGCAGTTCTTC	CASSQDSTSGDNEQFF
TRBV5-1	TRBJ1-2	TRBD1	TGCGCCAGCAGCAAGACAGGGGACGATGGCTACACCTTC	CASSKTGDDGYTF
TRBV12-3/TRBV12-4	TRBJ2-5	.	TGTGCCAGCAGACCTCGGGGACGAGAGACCCAGTACTTC	CASRPRGRETQYF
TRBV4-3	TRBJ2-3	.	TGCGCCAGCAGCCATACTTGGGCCACTAGCACAGATACGCAGTATTTT	CASSHTWATSTDTQYF
TRBV28	TRBJ2-7	.	TGTGCCAGCAGTTCCGGAGGGACAGAGGAATTCTACGAGCAGTACTTC	CASSSGGTEEFYEQYF
TRBV5-4	TRBJ1-1	TRBD1	TGTGCCAGCAGCTTTGTGGACAGGGTAGACACTGAAGCTTTCTTT	CASSFVDRVDTEAFF
TRBV2	TRBJ2-7	.	TGTGCCAGCAGTGTAGCGGATGCCGAGCAGTACTTC	CASSVADAEQYF
TRBV27	TRBJ1-4	.	TGTGCCAGCAGTCCAGTGAGGAGGGAAAAACTGTTTTTT	CASSPVRREKLFF
TRBV7-6	TRBJ1-5	.	TGTGCCAGCAGCCCCCAACAGAGTAATCAGCCCCAGCATTTT	CASSPQQSNQPQHF